This TCR beta chain was observed in a study of blood T cell repertoires in COVID-19. Study at large: The samples span acute and convalescent COVID-19 from the United States, Italy and Spain.

Per the original data handling: Using reference gene primer amplification, nucleated cell counts were estimated. Here immunoSEQ multiplex PCR was the method, and the copy in TCRdb shows in-frame clones only, minus some. V, J and clone size were drawn from that table, and D and trimming were deduced from the DNA. The sample shows approximately 250,000 clones, 80% to 90% of them seen only once. Germline V lookup: CDR1 LGHNA, CDR2 YSLEER. CDR3 size: 18 residues. V shed 0 bases and J shed 0 bases, with 15 bases lying between them. The study drew participants aged about 18 to 95 years from 20 to 30 US areas. Participants' reported clinical history set cohort assignment.

The receptor's source is a woman in her thirties who had recovered from COVID-19. Sample: PBMCs or T cells enriched from blood (not recorded which). The gene calls are TRBV4-3 and TRBJ1-3; D might be TRBD1 (6 bases). DNA for the CDR3: TGCGCCAGCAGCCAAGAACCCCCGACAGGCTACTCTGGAAACACCATATATTTT. Protein product: CASSQEPPTGYSGNTIYF.